This TCR beta chain was captured in a study of T cell responses to AZD1222 COVID-19 vaccine. General study points: Reportedly, close to half of spike-specific TCRs are directed against unmutated variant regions. Spike-spanning, vaccine-associated CD4 TCRs were dominant at 160-218 and 743-854.

V shed 0 bases and J shed 3 bases, with 5 bases lying between them. This CDR3 is 13 amino acids long. Germline loops: CDR1 LGHNA, CDR2 YSLEER. In regard to this clone: The antigen remains undetermined.

Method: immunoSEQ multiplex PCR; TCRdb's copy keeps in-frame clones and lacks some. The sample has roughly 110,000 clones; roughly 90% are singletons. The clonotype comes from an adult in good health. The sample here was peripheral blood, taken on day 0 of AZD1222 vaccination. This chain links TRBV4-3 with TRBJ1-2; D is ambiguous. CDR3 DNA: TGCGCCAGCAGCCAAGATAATGACTATGGCTACACCTTC. It specifies CASSQDNDYGYTF.